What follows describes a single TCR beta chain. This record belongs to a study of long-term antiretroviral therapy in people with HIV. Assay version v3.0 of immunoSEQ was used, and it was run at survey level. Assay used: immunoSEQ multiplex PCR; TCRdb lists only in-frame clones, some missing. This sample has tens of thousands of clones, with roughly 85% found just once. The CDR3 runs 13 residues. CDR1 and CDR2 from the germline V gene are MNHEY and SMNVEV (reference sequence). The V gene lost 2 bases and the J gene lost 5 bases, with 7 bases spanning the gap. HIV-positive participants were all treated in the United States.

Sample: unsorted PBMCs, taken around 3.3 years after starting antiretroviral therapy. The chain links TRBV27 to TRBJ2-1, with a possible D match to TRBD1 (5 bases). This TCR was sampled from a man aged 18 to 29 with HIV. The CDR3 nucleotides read TGTGCCAGCAGTTTAGGGGCTAACAATGAGCAGTTCTTC. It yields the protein CASSLGANNEQFF.